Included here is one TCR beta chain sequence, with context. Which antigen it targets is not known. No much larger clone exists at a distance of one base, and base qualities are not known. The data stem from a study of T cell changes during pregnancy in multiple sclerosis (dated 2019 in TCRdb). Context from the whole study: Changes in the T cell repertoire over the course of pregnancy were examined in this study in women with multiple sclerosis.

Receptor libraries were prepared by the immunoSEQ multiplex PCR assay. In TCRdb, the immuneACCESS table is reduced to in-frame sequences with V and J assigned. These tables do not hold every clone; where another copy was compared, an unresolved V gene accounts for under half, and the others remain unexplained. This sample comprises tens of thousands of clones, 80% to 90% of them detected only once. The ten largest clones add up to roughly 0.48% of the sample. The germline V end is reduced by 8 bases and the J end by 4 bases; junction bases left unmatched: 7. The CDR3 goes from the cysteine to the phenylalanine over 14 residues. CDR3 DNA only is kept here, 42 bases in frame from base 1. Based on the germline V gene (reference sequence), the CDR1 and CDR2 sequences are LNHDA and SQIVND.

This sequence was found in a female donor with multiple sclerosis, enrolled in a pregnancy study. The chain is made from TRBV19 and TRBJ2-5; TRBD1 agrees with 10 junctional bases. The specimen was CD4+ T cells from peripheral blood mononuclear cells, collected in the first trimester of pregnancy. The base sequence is TGTGCCAGTTGGGACAGGGGTTTAGGAGAGACCCAGTACTTC. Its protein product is CASWDRGLGETQYF.